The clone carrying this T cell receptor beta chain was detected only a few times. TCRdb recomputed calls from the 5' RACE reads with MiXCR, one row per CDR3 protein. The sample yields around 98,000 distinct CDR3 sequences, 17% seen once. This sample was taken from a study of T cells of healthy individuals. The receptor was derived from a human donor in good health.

CDR3 protein: CASGAARGGYF. The CDR3 DNA is TGTGCCAGCGGAGCCGCAAGGGGGGGGTATTTT. The chain links TRBV7-2 to TRBJ2-3, with D perhaps TRBD2 (7 bases). Germline CDR1 and CDR2: SGHTA and FQGNSA. Trimming took 8 bases from V and 14 from J, leaving 17 bases between them. This CDR3 spans 11 amino acids.